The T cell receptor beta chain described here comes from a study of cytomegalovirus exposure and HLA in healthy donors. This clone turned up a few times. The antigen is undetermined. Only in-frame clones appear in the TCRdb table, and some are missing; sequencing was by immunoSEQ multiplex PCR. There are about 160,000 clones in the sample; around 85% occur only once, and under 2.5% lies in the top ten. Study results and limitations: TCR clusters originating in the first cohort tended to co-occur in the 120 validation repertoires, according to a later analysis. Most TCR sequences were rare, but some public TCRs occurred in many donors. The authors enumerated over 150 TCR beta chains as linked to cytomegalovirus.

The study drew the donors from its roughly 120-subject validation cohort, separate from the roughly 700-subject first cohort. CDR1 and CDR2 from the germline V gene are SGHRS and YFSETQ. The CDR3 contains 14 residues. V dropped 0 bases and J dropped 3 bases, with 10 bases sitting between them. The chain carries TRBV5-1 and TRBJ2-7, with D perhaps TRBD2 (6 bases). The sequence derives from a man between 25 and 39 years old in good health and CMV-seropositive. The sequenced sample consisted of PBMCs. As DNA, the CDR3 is TGCGCCAGCAGCTTGGCCGGGGAGGACTACGAGCAGTACTTC. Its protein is CASSLAGEDYEQYF. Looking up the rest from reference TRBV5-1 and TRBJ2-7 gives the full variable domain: KAGVTQTPRYLIKTRGQQVTLSCSPISGHRSVSWYQQTPGQGLQFLFEYFSETQRNKGNFPGRFSGRQFSNSRSEMNVSTLELGDSALYLCASSLAGEDYEQYFGPGTRLTVT.